This passage covers 2 T cell receptor beta chains from one sample sequenced in a study of Graves' ophthalmopathy and Graves' hyperthyroidism. RNA transcripts provided the template for amplifying TCR beta CDR3 regions. The workflow started with a first-round RT-PCR run with HTBI primers and then moved on to a second-round multiplex PCR. TCRdb re-called the multiplex PCR reads with MiXCR, one entry per CDR3 protein. The data contain about 370,000 distinct CDR3 sequences, about a sixth of them singletons. Source material: peripheral blood. These receptors were collected from an adult woman with stable Graves' hyperthyroidism.

This clonotype was seen repeatedly, ten times or more. The J gene is TRBJ1-3, the V gene TRBV28, with 9 positions matching TRBD1. CDR1 MDHEN and CDR2 SYDVKM come from the germline V gene. The trim removed 6 bases at V and 4 bases at J, leaving 1 base unmatched. The length of the CDR3 is 13 residues. The CDR3, as DNA: TGTGCCAGCAGGGGGACAGGGGGAAACACCATATATTTT. Its protein is CASRGTGGNTIYF.

A remark on this clonotype: One junction end does not reproduce the germline sequence, and a read error may be involved. The V and J genes are TRBV19 and TRBJ1-1; no reliable D call. This CDR3 is built from 17 residues. CDR1 is LNHDA and CDR2 is SQIVND in the germline V gene (reference sequence). The CDR3 nucleotides are TGTGCCAGTGGTATCAGGCCAGCTGGACCGGCGAGGACTGAAGCTTTCTTT. Translating gives CASGIRPAGPARTEAFF.